Presented here are 10 T cell receptor beta chains from one specimen sequenced in a study of T cells in localized non-small cell lung cancer. Clones were sequenced by immunoSEQ multiplex PCR, and TCRdb holds only the in-frame ones, with some missing. The repertoire holds 70,000 to 80,000 clones, more than 70% seen once, with 20% in the top ten. Sequences were derived from peripheral blood, sampled before any cancer treatment. These receptor sequences come from a woman aged 40-69 years with stage I squamous cell lung carcinoma.

This chain connects TRBV7-5 to TRBJ2-2; the listed D gene, TRBD2, was not tested against the DNA. TRBV7-5 is a pseudogene segment. There are 16 residues in the CDR3. The DNA for the CDR3 is TGTGCCAGAAGCTTCTACTTTGCGGGGGACACCGGGGAGCTGTTTTTT. This encodes CARSFYFAGDTGELFF.

The chain uses TRBV9 and TRBJ2-6, with D perhaps TRBD1 (5 bases). The germline V gene has CDR1 SGDLS and CDR2 YYNGEE. Trimming removed 0 bases at V and 1 base at J, with 5 bases between. The CDR3 covers 15 residues. The CDR3 protein is CASSVEGSGANVLTF. As DNA, the CDR3 is TGTGCCAGCAGCGTAGAGGGGTCTGGGGCCAACGTCCTGACTTTC.

Only one count was recorded for this clone. This sequence joins TRBV11-2 and TRBJ1-2; D is uncertain. The CDR3 has 16 residues. CDR1 is SGHAT, CDR2 FQNNGV, per germline. Trimming removed 7 bases from V and 8 bases from J, with 26 bases in between. This CDR3 reads CASTPTGDHGSRGYTF. CDR3 bases: TGTGCCAGCACCCCGACGGGTGACCACGGGTCGAGAGGCTACACCTTC.

CDR3 in amino acids: CATQRGTSLNTDTQYF. The CDR3 DNA reads as TGTGCCACACAAAGAGGGACTAGCCTAAACACAGATACGCAGTATTTT. This chain links TRBV11-2 with TRBJ2-3; 9 nucleotides agree with TRBD2. V was clipped by 10 bases and J by 2 bases; unmatched bases: 13. Germline V CDR1 and CDR2: SGHAT, FQNNGV. The CDR3 extends over 16 amino acids. Complete variable domain (other parts from reference TRBV11-2 and TRBJ2-3): EAGVAQSPRYKIIEKRQSVAFWCNPISGHATLYWYQQILGQGPKLLIQFQNNGVVDDSQLPKDRFSAERLKGVDSTLKIQPAKLEDSAVYLCATQRGTSLNTDTQYFGPGTRLTVL.

The chain combines TRBV11-3 with TRBJ1-1; 9 positions agree with TRBD1. This CDR3 has 15 residues. The J segment lost 1 base and the V segment lost 0 bases, leaving 0 bases of the junction unmatched. Germline CDR1 is SGHNT and CDR2 is YENEEA. CDR3 amino acids: CASSLEGQGNTEAFF. The DNA of the CDR3 is TGTGCCAGCAGCTTAGAGGGACAGGGGAACACTGAAGCTTTCTTT.

This clone was detected only a few times. This chain uses TRBV19 with TRBJ1-1; TRBD1 matches 7 bases. CDR1 is LNHDA and CDR2 is SQIVND in the germline V gene (reference sequence). V was pared by 6 bases and J by 4 bases, with 17 bases of the junction left unmatched. The length of the CDR3 is 17 residues. The CDR3 DNA reads as TGTGCCAGTAGATGGAGCAGAGGGGGCGCGGGAATCACTGAAGCTTTCTTT. Protein sequence: CASRWSRGGAGITEAFF. The whole variable domain, filled in from reference TRBV19 and TRBJ1-1, reads DGGITQSPKYLFRKEGQNVTLSCEQNLNHDAMYWYRQDPGQGLRLIYYSQIVNDFQKGDIAEGYSVSREKKESFPLTVTSAQKNPTAFYLCASRWSRGGAGITEAFFGQGTRLTVV.

This clone was counted once. The chain couples TRBV7-2 to TRBJ2-3; 7 bases align to TRBD2. Germline CDR1 SGHTA, CDR2 FQGNSA. The CDR3 has 14 amino acids. The trim removed 1 base at V and 6 bases at J, leaving 4 bases unmatched. CDR3 sequence (DNA): TGTGCCAGCAGCTTAGGCGGGGGAGTGGATACGCAGTATTTT. It translates to CASSLGGGVDTQYF.

A few counts support this clone. The rearrangement joins TRBV6-6 to TRBJ2-7; 7 positions agree with TRBD2. This CDR3 has 12 residues. The germline CDR1 and CDR2 sequences are MNHNY and SVGAGI (reference sequence). V lost 7 bases, J lost 3 bases, and 3 bases stayed unmatched. CDR3 sequence: CASMGGYYEQYF. The CDR3, as DNA: TGTGCCAGCATGGGGGGGTACTACGAGCAGTACTTC.

The chain combines TRBV6-5 with TRBJ2-3; D gene uncertain. The CDR3 sequence is 12 residues long. CDR1 is MNHEY, CDR2 SVGAGI, per germline. V lost 4 bases, J lost 2 bases, and 4 bases lay in between. The DNA of the CDR3 is TGTGCCAGCAGTTCCGACACAGATACGCAGTATTTT. This codes for CASSSDTDTQYF.

J is TRBJ1-1 and V is TRBV18; TRBD1 matches 7 bases. Germline assignment: CDR1 KGHSH and CDR2 LQKENI. Losses at the gene ends were 4 bases for V and 7 bases for J; bases not matched to a gene: 6. CDR3 length equals 13 residues. For the CDR3, the DNA is TGTGCCAGCTCACGACAGGGTTATAGTGAAGCTTTCTTT. It codes for CASSRQGYSEAFF.